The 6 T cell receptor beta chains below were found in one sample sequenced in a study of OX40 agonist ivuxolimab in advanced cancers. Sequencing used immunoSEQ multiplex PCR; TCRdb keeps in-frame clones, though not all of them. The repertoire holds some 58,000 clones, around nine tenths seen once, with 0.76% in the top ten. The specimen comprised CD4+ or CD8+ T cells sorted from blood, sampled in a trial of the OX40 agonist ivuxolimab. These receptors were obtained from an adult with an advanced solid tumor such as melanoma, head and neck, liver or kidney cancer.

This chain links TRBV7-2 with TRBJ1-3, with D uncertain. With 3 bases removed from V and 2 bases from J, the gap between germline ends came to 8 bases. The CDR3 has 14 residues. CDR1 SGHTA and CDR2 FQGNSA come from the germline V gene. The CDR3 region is CASSFGRTGNTIYF. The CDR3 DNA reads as TGTGCCAGCAGCTTCGGCAGAACTGGAAACACCATATATTTT.

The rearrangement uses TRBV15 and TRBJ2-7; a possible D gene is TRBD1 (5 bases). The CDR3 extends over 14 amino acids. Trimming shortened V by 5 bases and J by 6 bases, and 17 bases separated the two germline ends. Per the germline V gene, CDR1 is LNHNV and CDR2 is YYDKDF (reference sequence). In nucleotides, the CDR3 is TGTGCCACCAGCGAGGAGACAGTCTCCCTCGAGCAGTACTTC. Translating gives CATSEETVSLEQYF.

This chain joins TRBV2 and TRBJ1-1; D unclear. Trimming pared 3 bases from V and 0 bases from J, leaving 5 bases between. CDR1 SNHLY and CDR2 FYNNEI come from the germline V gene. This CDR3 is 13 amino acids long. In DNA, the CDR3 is TGTGCCAGCAGTGATACCGTGAACACTGAAGCTTTCTTT. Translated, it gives CASSDTVNTEAFF.

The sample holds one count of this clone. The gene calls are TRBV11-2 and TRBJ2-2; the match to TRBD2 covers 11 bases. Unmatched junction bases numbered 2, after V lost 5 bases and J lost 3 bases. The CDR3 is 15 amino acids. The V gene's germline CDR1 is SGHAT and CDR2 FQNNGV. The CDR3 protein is CASSLSGRDTGELFF. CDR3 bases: TGTGCCAGCAGCCTTAGCGGGAGGGACACCGGGGAGCTGTTTTTT. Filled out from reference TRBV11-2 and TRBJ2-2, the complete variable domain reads EAGVAQSPRYKIIEKRQSVAFWCNPISGHATLYWYQQILGQGPKLLIQFQNNGVVDDSQLPKDRFSAERLKGVDSTLKIQPAKLEDSAVYLCASSLSGRDTGELFFGEGSRLTVL.

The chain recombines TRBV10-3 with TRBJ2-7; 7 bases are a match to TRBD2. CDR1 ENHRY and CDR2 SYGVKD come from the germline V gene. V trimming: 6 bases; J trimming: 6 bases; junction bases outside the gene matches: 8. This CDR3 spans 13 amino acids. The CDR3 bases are TGTGCCATCAGCGGCGGGAGTAGCGCCGAGCAGTACTTC. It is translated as CAISGGSSAEQYF.

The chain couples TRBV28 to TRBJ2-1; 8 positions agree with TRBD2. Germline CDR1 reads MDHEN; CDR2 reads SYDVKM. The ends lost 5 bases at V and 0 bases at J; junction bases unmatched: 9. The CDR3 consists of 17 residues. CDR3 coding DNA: TGTGCCAGCAGTCCCATTTTAGCGGGGAGCTCCTACAATGAGCAGTTCTTC. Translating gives CASSPILAGSSYNEQFF.